The 32 T cell receptor beta chains below were found in one sample sequenced in a study of T cell clones after liver transplantation. The protocol was immunoSEQ multiplex PCR, while the TCRdb copy is restricted to in-frame clones and leaves out a portion. The table records around 70,000 clones, nearly 95% of them present only once. The specimen comprised CD4+ T cells from blood, sampled about 25 months after liver transplant. The receptors were gathered from a human patient who received a liver transplant. Some T cells may have originated in the graft donor.

The J gene is TRBJ2-7, the V gene TRBV7-2; 8 positions match TRBD1. CDR3 length equals 14 residues. V shed 6 bases and J 2 bases; nucleotides not matched to a gene: 6. Germline V gene lookup returns CDR1 SGHTA and CDR2 FQGNSA. The CDR3 loop is CASSRDRTTYEQYF. CDR3 sequence (DNA): TGTGCCAGCAGTCGGGACAGGACCACCTACGAGCAGTACTTC.

The gene calls are TRBV6-4 and TRBJ2-7; 10 nucleotides line up with TRBD1. The CDR3 totals 15 residues. Germline lookup yields CDR1 MRHNA and CDR2 SNTAGT. Unmatched junction bases numbered 9, after V lost 6 bases and J lost 4 bases. The CDR3 DNA is TGTGCCAGCAGAGTGGAGAGACAGGGGGCATACGAGCAGTACTTC. Translation gives CASRVERQGAYEQYF.

The chain recombines TRBV9 with TRBJ2-2; D is uncertain. This CDR3 is 15 amino acids long. Between the trimmed V and J ends, which lost 0 bases and 2 bases, there was a span of 8 bases. Germline V gene data show CDR1 as SGDLS and CDR2 as YYNGEE. CDR3 in amino acids: CASSVGVGNTGELFF. The CDR3 bases are TGTGCCAGCAGCGTAGGGGTGGGAAACACCGGGGAGCTGTTTTTT.

The V and J genes are TRBV18 and TRBJ2-6; D is unresolved. V lost 3 bases to trimming and J lost 0 bases, with 3 bases between them. This CDR3 spans 14 amino acids. CDR1 and CDR2 (germline): KGHSH, LQKENI. DNA for the CDR3: TGTGCCAGCTCACCCTACTCTGGGGCCAACGTCCTGACTTTC. Protein product: CASSPYSGANVLTF.

The genes are TRBV7-3 and TRBJ2-2; no definite D call. Between the trimmed V and J ends, which lost 2 bases and 6 bases, there was a span of 4 bases. The CDR3 contains 12 residues. Germline V gene sequence: CDR1 SGHTA, CDR2 FQGTGA. CDR3 bases: TGTGCCAGCAGCTTAGATGCCGGGGAGCTGTTTTTT. Its translation: CASSLDAGELFF.

The chain recombines TRBV5-1 with TRBJ1-2; no definite D call. This CDR3 is built from 13 residues. Germline V gives CDR1 SGHRS, CDR2 YFSETQ. V lost 1 base, J lost 3 bases, and 7 bases lay in between. The CDR3 DNA follows: TGCGCCAGCAGCTTGCAGGCGGACTATGGCTACACCTTC. It codes for CASSLQADYGYTF.

The rearrangement joins TRBV5-6 to TRBJ2-7, with D possibly TRBD2 on 6 matching bases. Germline V gene lookup returns CDR1 SGHDT and CDR2 YYEEEE. The length of the CDR3 is 12 residues. Trimming took off 4 bases at V and 9 bases at J, with 14 bases between the two ends. CDR3 sequence: CASSLRLDGQYF. DNA for the CDR3: TGTGCCAGCAGCCTTCGACTAGATGGGCAGTACTTC.

The chain has TRBV29-1 and TRBJ1-1, with TRBD1 matching 7 bases. Germline CDR1 is SQVTM and CDR2 is ANQGSEA. The CDR3 consists of 13 residues. In DNA, the CDR3 is TGCAGTCCCACCCGACAGGGGAACACTGAAGCTTTCTTT. It codes for CSPTRQGNTEAFF.

The rearrangement joins TRBV5-1 to TRBJ2-5, with 8 nucleotides matching TRBD1. The DNA end favors TRBJ2-7, so the J call may be wrong. This CDR3 has 18 amino acids. Germline V gives CDR1 SGHRS, CDR2 YFSETQ. This chain's CDR3 is CASSFYRFGQGRTNEQYF. The CDR3 region has the DNA TGCGCCAGCAGCTTTTACCGATTCGGACAGGGTCGGACTAACGAGCAGTACTTC.

The chain has TRBV7-8 and TRBJ2-1; TRBD2 might be the D (6 bases). There are 15 residues in the CDR3. The V end lost 5 bases, the J end lost 6 bases, and 17 bases lay between the germline ends. The germline V gene encodes CDR1 SGHVS and CDR2 FQNEAQ. The CDR3 spells CASSPARDSTNEQFF. The CDR3 DNA is TGTGCCAGCAGCCCCGCCCGGGACTCCACCAATGAGCAGTTCTTC.

The V gene is TRBV29-1, the J gene TRBJ1-1, with D perhaps TRBD1 (5 bases). In germline, CDR1 is SQVTM, CDR2 ANQGSEA. The ends were cut back, 6 bases at V and 0 bases at J, with 26 bases in the middle. This CDR3 spans 18 amino acids. CDR3 sequence (DNA): TGCAGCGTCATCAACTTCCGACAGCTCACTCCCTTGAACACTGAAGCTTTCTTT. This gives the protein CSVINFRQLTPLNTEAFF.

The V and J genes are TRBV19 and TRBJ1-5; the match to TRBD1 covers 8 bases. CDR1 LNHDA and CDR2 SQIVND come from the germline V gene (reference sequence). The CDR3 has 13 residues. Trimming at V came to 7 bases and at J to 7 bases, leaving 6 bases not matched to a gene. CDR3 residues: CASNGQGWQPQHF. The CDR3 DNA reads as TGTGCCAGTAATGGACAGGGTTGGCAGCCCCAGCATTTT. The whole variable domain, filled in from reference TRBV19 and TRBJ1-5, reads DGGITQSPKYLFRKEGQNVTLSCEQNLNHDAMYWYRQDPGQGLRLIYYSQIVNDFQKGDIAEGYSVSREKKESFPLTVTSAQKNPTAFYLCASNGQGWQPQHFGDGTRLSIL.

This clone was detected a few times. The genes are TRBV4-3 and TRBJ1-5; D is uncertain. Germline V CDR1 and CDR2: LGHNA, YSLEER. The CDR3 length is 14 residues. The V end lost 3 bases, the J end lost 9 bases, and 15 bases lay between the germline ends. The CDR3 loop reads CASSQGRPWGPQHF. CDR3 sequence (DNA): TGCGCCAGCAGCCAGGGCAGGCCGTGGGGGCCCCAGCATTTT.

This sequence joins TRBV2 and TRBJ2-2; 7 positions match TRBD1. This CDR3 spans 15 amino acids. CDR1 is SNHLY and CDR2 is FYNNEI in the germline V gene. Trimming cost V 3 bases and J 7 bases; bases outside gene matches: 8. CDR3 residues: CASSDQGVRIGELFF. CDR3 in DNA: TGTGCCAGCAGTGATCAGGGGGTTAGAATCGGGGAGCTGTTTTTT.

The rearrangement uses TRBV18 and TRBJ1-1; no firm D call. Trimming pared 1 base from V and 5 bases from J, leaving 14 bases between. CDR3 size: 15 residues. Germline lookup yields CDR1 KGHSH and CDR2 LQKENI. CDR3 nucleotides: TGTGCCAGCTCACCACTCACAGCTGAACATACTGAAGCTTTCTTT. It is translated as CASSPLTAEHTEAFF.

The V call is TRBV6-5, the J call TRBJ2-2; 9 bases are a match to TRBD2. The CDR3 is 13 amino acids. The junction had 1 base not matched to a gene; V was cut back by 4 bases and J by 7 bases. From germline, CDR1 is MNHEY and CDR2 SVGAGI. The CDR3 protein is CASSLLAGGELFF. In DNA form, the CDR3 reads TGTGCCAGCAGTTTACTAGCGGGCGGGGAGCTGTTTTTT.

This rearrangement joins TRBV5-1 to TRBJ2-2, with D possibly matching TRBD1 (5 bases). The CDR3 loop spans 13 amino acids. The ends were cut back, 5 bases at V and 6 bases at J, with 11 bases in the middle. Germline V gene data show CDR1 as SGHRS and CDR2 as YFSETQ. CDR3 sequence (DNA): TGCGCCAGCAGACAGGCCGTCGCCGGGGAGCTGTTTTTT. This sequence encodes CASRQAVAGELFF.

V is TRBV6-5 and J is TRBJ2-1; D unresolved. The ends were cut back, 6 bases at V and 5 bases at J, with 5 bases in the middle. CDR3 size: 11 residues. CDR1 and CDR2 (germline): MNHEY, SVGAGI. The CDR3 here is CASRSNNEQFF. The CDR3 DNA follows: TGTGCCAGCAGATCGAACAATGAGCAGTTCTTC.

This sequence joins TRBV2 and TRBJ2-7; a possible D gene is TRBD2 (5 bases). V gave up 9 bases and J gave up 0 bases, with 9 bases separating them. This CDR3 is built from 12 residues. The V gene's germline CDR1 is SNHLY and CDR2 FYNNEI. This chain's CDR3 is CASRDRSYEQYF. DNA for the CDR3: TGTGCCAGTCGGGATCGCTCCTACGAGCAGTACTTC.

The rearrangement links TRBV19 to TRBJ1-2; no firm D call. Germline V gene data show CDR1 as LNHDA and CDR2 as SQIVND (reference sequence). V was pared by 6 bases and J by 2 bases, with 10 bases between. This CDR3 spans 13 amino acids. The CDR3 sequence is CASRKGMNYGYTF. In DNA form, the CDR3 reads TGTGCCAGTAGGAAGGGAATGAACTATGGCTACACCTTC.

The chain is built from TRBV27 and TRBJ2-1; the D is unclear. Trimming took 8 bases from V and 9 from J, leaving 23 bases between them. The length of the CDR3 is 15 residues. Germline values: CDR1 MNHEY, CDR2 SMNVEV (reference sequence). CDR3 sequence: CASSAPERPRLEQFF. The CDR3 region has the DNA TGTGCCAGCTCCGCACCGGAGCGCCCTCGGCTTGAGCAGTTCTTC.

The rearrangement joins TRBV11-2 to TRBJ2-3; 10 bases line up with TRBD2. Germline CDR1 is SGHAT and CDR2 is FQNNGV. The CDR3 covers 19 residues. With 0 bases clipped from V and 3 bases from J, the junction kept 12 bases outside the gene matches. The CDR3 here is CASSLDRPDSGRWTDTQYF. CDR3 in DNA: TGTGCCAGCAGCTTAGATCGGCCCGATAGCGGGAGGTGGACAGATACGCAGTATTTT.

The V and J genes are TRBV9 and TRBJ2-2; no firm D call. V lost 7 bases and J 1 base, leaving 8 bases between the germline ends. The CDR3 sequence is 13 residues long. From germline, CDR1 is SGDLS and CDR2 YYNGEE. CDR3 bases: TGTGCCAGCGGCCCGGAGAACACCGGGGAGCTGTTTTTT. Translation gives CASGPENTGELFF.

This clone is a singleton in its sample. This chain connects TRBV11-2 to TRBJ1-5; TRBD1 matches 7 bases. This CDR3 region has 14 residues. The V and J ends lost 4 bases and 5 bases, in that order; junction bases with no gene match: 5. CDR1 and CDR2 from the germline V gene are SGHAT and FQNNGV. The DNA for the CDR3 is TGTGCCAGCAGCTCCGAGGGGGCCGATCAGCCCCAGCATTTT. Amino acids: CASSSEGADQPQHF. The whole variable domain, remainder taken from reference TRBV11-2 and TRBJ1-5, is EAGVAQSPRYKIIEKRQSVAFWCNPISGHATLYWYQQILGQGPKLLIQFQNNGVVDDSQLPKDRFSAERLKGVDSTLKIQPAKLEDSAVYLCASSSEGADQPQHFGDGTRLSIL.

The rearrangement joins TRBV5-6 to TRBJ2-5; 10 bases fit TRBD1. The CDR3 length is 14 residues. The germline V gene has CDR1 SGHDT and CDR2 YYEEEE. V shed 3 bases and J 5 bases; nucleotides not matched to a gene: 4. DNA of the CDR3: TGTGCCAGCAGCTCGACAGGGGGCAGGGAGACCCAGTACTTC. Translated: CASSSTGGRETQYF. Using reference TRBV5-6 and TRBJ2-5 for the parts outside the CDR3, the full variable domain is DAGVTQSPTHLIKTRGQQVTLRCSPKSGHDTVSWYQQALGQGPQFIFQYYEEEERQRGNFPDRFSGHQFPNYSSELNVNALLLGDSALYLCASSSTGGRETQYFGPGTRLLVL.

The rearrangement joins TRBV10-3 to TRBJ1-1; D is ambiguous. The germline CDR1 and CDR2 sequences are ENHRY and SYGVKD. This CDR3 contains 14 residues. The V end was cut by 0 bases, the J end by 1 base, with 6 bases between. The CDR3 nucleotides are TGTGCCATCAGTGAGTCGTCAGGGAACACTGAAGCTTTCTTT. Translated, it gives CAISESSGNTEAFF.

V usage is TRBV10-1 and J usage is TRBJ2-1; a possible D gene is TRBD2 (8 bases). V lost 6 bases, J lost 7 bases, and 22 bases lay in between. The CDR3 is 16 residues long. Looked up from germline, CDR1 is WNHNN and CDR2 is SYGVQD (reference sequence). The chain's CDR3 is CASSSGGLGVRNEQFF. The DNA for the CDR3 is TGCGCCAGCAGCTCAGGGGGACTAGGAGTTAGAAATGAGCAGTTCTTC.

The genes are TRBV4-2 and TRBJ2-7; D unresolved. V gave up 0 bases and J gave up 4 bases, with 4 bases separating them. Germline values: CDR1 LGHNA, CDR2 YNFKEQ. The CDR3 spans 12 residues. The CDR3 loop reads CASSQEQYEQYF. DNA of the CDR3: TGTGCCAGCAGCCAAGAACAGTACGAGCAGTACTTC.

Here the CDR3 reads CASSEGGRRSNQPQHF. CDR3 nucleotides: TGTGCCAGCAGTGAAGGGGGACGGCGGAGCAATCAGCCCCAGCATTTT. The V and J genes are TRBV2 and TRBJ1-5; perhaps TRBD1 as D (5 bases). This CDR3 has 16 amino acids. Germline V lookup: CDR1 SNHLY, CDR2 FYNNEI. Between the trimmed V and J ends, which lost 1 base and 1 base, there was a span of 11 bases.

V is TRBV6-5 and J is TRBJ2-5; 11 nucleotides align to TRBD2. V lost 4 bases to trimming and J lost 2 bases; unmatched junction nucleotides: 3. The CDR3 has 15 amino acids. Germline V gives CDR1 MNHEY, CDR2 SVGAGI. The CDR3 here is CASSWGTSGQETQYF. The DNA of the CDR3 is TGTGCCAGCAGTTGGGGGACTAGCGGACAAGAGACCCAGTACTTC.

The rearrangement joins TRBV5-4 to TRBJ1-1, with D possibly matching TRBD1 (5 bases). CDR3 length: 19 amino acids. V was shortened by 6 bases and J by 0 bases, with 27 bases between the two germline ends. Germline V gives CDR1 SGHNT, CDR2 YYREEE (reference sequence). The DNA for the CDR3 is TGTGCCAGCAAGGGTGGCGGGCCATGGTCGTCGGACATGAACACTGAAGCTTTCTTT. It specifies CASKGGGPWSSDMNTEAFF.

The chain combines TRBV1 with TRBJ2-2; the D segment call TRBD1 is taken from the table without a DNA check. TRBV1 is classified as a pseudogene. The CDR3 runs to 17 residues. This CDR3 reads CTSSLHSGKLNTGELFF. The CDR3 bases are TGCACCAGCAGCCTGCACTCAGGGAAGTTGAACACCGGGGAGCTGTTTTTT.